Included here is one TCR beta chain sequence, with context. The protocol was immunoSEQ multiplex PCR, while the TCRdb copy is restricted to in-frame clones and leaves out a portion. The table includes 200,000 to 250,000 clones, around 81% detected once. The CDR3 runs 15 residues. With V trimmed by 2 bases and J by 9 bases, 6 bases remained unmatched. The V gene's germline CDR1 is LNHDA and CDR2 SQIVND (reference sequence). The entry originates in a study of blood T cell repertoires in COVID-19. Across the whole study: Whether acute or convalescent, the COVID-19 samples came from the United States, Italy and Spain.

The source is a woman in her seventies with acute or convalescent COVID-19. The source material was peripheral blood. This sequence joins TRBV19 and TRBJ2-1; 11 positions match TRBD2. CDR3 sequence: CASSIYSGGAGEQFF. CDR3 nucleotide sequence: TGTGCCAGTAGTATATATAGCGGGGGGGCTGGTGAGCAGTTCTTC.